This TCR beta chain was recorded in a study of T-cell reconstitution after alpha-beta-depleted transplantation in children. The authors prepared the TCRbeta library with unique molecular identifiers. TCRdb re-analysed the PCR reads in MiXCR, keeping a single row per CDR3 protein. The data contain 780,000 or so distinct CDR3 sequences, 15% to 20% of them singletons. Overall study findings and caveats: Several hundred graft clones that had expanded were reportedly the source of alpha-beta T cells about two months after transplant. T-cell numbers and diversity one year post-transplant derived largely from freshly generated T cells. High day-60 TCRbeta diversity in some patients came from surviving recipient T cells and thymic progenitors.

Concerning this clonotype itself: Its antigen is not known.

This sequence was found in a male patient between 5 and 17 years old who had a stem cell transplant for acute lymphoblastic leukemia, so the T cells may come from the graft donor. This sample comprised PBMCs, mostly from graft donor cells, obtained 360 days after TCRalphabeta/CD19-depleted stem cell transplant.

The CDR3 sequence is CASSKDSGLPQFF. The CDR3 nucleotides are TGTGCCAGCAGCAAAGACTCGGGACTACCACAGTTCTTC. V gene TRBV21-1 combines with J gene TRBJ2-1; whether TRBD2, the table's D call, matches the DNA was not checked. TRBV21-1 constitutes a pseudogene. This CDR3 is built from 13 residues.